These 13 T cell receptor beta chains share one sample of origin, sequenced in a study of neurological immune-mediated disorders. MiXCR was run by TCRdb on the 5' RACE reads, yielding one entry per CDR3 protein. The sample lists 80,000 to 85,000 distinct CDR3 sequences, around 2.6% occurring once. Sequenced: PBMCs. Source of these receptors: a woman aged 25 to 39 with multiple sclerosis.

This clonotype appeared many times. The chain combines TRBV7-2 with TRBJ2-3; the match to TRBD2 covers 8 bases. The ends lost 2 bases at V and 6 bases at J; junction bases unmatched: 16. From germline, CDR1 is SGHTA and CDR2 FQGNSA. The CDR3 has 18 amino acids. The CDR3 DNA sequence: TGTGCCAGCAGCTTACCCCTCCTGTCGGGAGGGCCTTATGATACGCAGTATTTT. It specifies CASSLPLLSGGPYDTQYF.

In this sample, this clonotype turned up many times. The rearrangement uses TRBV10-2 and TRBJ1-5; 9 nucleotides line up with TRBD1. Per germline, CDR1 WSHSY and CDR2 SAAADI. This CDR3 region has 12 residues. With V trimmed by 10 bases and J by 4 bases, 2 bases remained unmatched. Written as DNA, the CDR3 is TGCGCCACCGGGACAGGGAATCAGCCCCAGCATTTT. Its translation: CATGTGNQPQHF.

The table lists this clonotype with many counts. The rearrangement links TRBV7-2 to TRBJ2-1; D remains ambiguous. The CDR3 spans 13 residues. Between the trimmed V and J ends, which lost 5 bases and 10 bases, there was a span of 15 bases. Germline V lookup: CDR1 SGHTA, CDR2 FQGNSA. CDR3 coding DNA: TGTGCCAGCAGCCCTGGTGGCGCCGTGGAGCAGTTCTTC. As protein: CASSPGGAVEQFF.

This clonotype was seen only a few times. V usage is TRBV6-2 or TRBV6-3 and J usage is TRBJ1-1; D is ambiguous. The germline V and J ends were trimmed by 2 bases and 1 base, with 8 bases remaining between them. The CDR3 covers 14 residues. Germline V CDR1 and CDR2: MNHEY, SVGEGT. CDR3: CASSYGKGNTEAFF. DNA of the CDR3: TGTGCCAGCAGTTACGGTAAGGGGAACACTGAAGCTTTCTTT.

Ten or more counts support this clonotype. The chain carries TRBV28 and TRBJ1-3, with D possibly being TRBD1 (6 bases). Trimming took 4 bases from V and 0 from J, leaving 10 bases between them. The CDR3 consists of 15 residues. In germline, CDR1 is MDHEN, CDR2 SYDVKM. CDR3 sequence: CASSSGTTSGNTIYF. The CDR3 DNA sequence: TGTGCCAGCAGTTCCGGGACAACCTCTGGAAACACCATATATTTT.

This clonotype was observed at least ten times. This rearrangement joins TRBV7-2 to TRBJ2-5; 7 nucleotides line up with TRBD2. Unmatched junction bases numbered 10, after V lost 2 bases and J lost 1 base. Germline V gives CDR1 SGHTA, CDR2 FQGNSA. The CDR3 length is 17 residues. CDR3 sequence reads: CASSLSPRGRAQETQYF. The DNA for the CDR3 is TGTGCCAGCAGCTTATCCCCTCGGGGGAGGGCCCAAGAGACCCAGTACTTC.

In this sample, this clonotype turned up a few times. A single base separates this from a much larger clone, so it may be a read error. The rearrangement uses TRBV6-6 and TRBJ2-1; D is ambiguous. Germline CDR1 MNHNY, CDR2 SVGAGI (reference sequence). Between the trimmed V and J ends, which lost 6 bases and 12 bases, there was a span of 18 bases. The CDR3 loop spans 13 amino acids. The CDR3 coding sequence is TGTGCCAGCAGGGAACTACACGGACGGACGCAGTTCTTC. Encoded protein: CASRELHGRTQFF.

This clonotype was recorded many times. The chain recombines TRBV7-2 with TRBJ2-2, with D perhaps TRBD1 or TRBD2 (5 bases each). The CDR3 has 14 residues. Germline CDR1 and CDR2: SGHTA and FQGNSA. The ends were cut back, 2 bases at V and 7 bases at J, with 11 bases in the middle. CDR3 nucleotides: TGTGCCAGCAGCTTAAGGGACCACATCGGGGAGCTGTTTTTT. Translating gives CASSLRDHIGELFF.

This clonotype was observed many times. The chain is built from TRBV12-3 or TRBV12-4 and TRBJ2-1; D gene unclear. V lost 3 bases and J lost 8, with 8 bases in between. This CDR3 has 12 residues. CDR3 DNA: TGTGCCAGCAGTTTTACTCTAGATGAGCAGTTCTTC. Residues: CASSFTLDEQFF.

This clonotype was observed many times. The chain has TRBV30 and TRBJ1-2; D remains ambiguous. The ends were cut back, 2 bases at V and 2 bases at J, with 9 bases in the middle. The CDR3 has 13 amino acids. Germline loops: CDR1 GTSNPN, CDR2 SVGIG (reference sequence). CDR3 loop: CAWSLGINYGYTF. In DNA form, the CDR3 reads TGTGCCTGGAGTCTGGGGATAAACTATGGCTACACCTTC.

Ten or more counts support this clonotype. The gene calls are TRBV27 and TRBJ2-5; 7 positions match TRBD1. Germline V gene data show CDR1 as MNHEY and CDR2 as SMNVEV (reference sequence). This CDR3 is 14 amino acids long. V gave up 4 bases and J gave up 5 bases; unmatched junction bases: 7. CDR3 loop: CASSSSGTVETQYF. The DNA of the CDR3 is TGTGCCAGCAGTTCGTCCGGGACAGTGGAGACCCAGTACTTC.

The table lists this clonotype with many counts. V and J are TRBV6-4 and TRBJ1-1; D ambiguous. CDR3 length: 14 residues. The germline V and J ends were trimmed by 4 bases and 1 base, with 10 bases remaining between them. Germline V CDR1 and CDR2: MRHNA, SNTAGT. CDR3 in amino acids: CASSAEAENTEAFF. DNA for the CDR3: TGTGCCAGCAGTGCAGAGGCTGAGAACACTGAAGCTTTCTTT.

This clonotype showed up many times. The chain is built from TRBV12-3 or TRBV12-4 and TRBJ1-3; 8 bases align to TRBD1. With 4 bases clipped from V and 4 bases from J, the junction kept 9 bases outside the gene matches. This CDR3 spans 16 amino acids. The CDR3, as DNA: TGTGCCAGCAGTTCACTCTGGGACAGGACCGGAAACACCATATATTTT. It encodes CASSSLWDRTGNTIYF.